This entry describes one T cell receptor (beta chain). What antigen it recognizes has not been identified. Base qualities are missing; no much larger clone stands one base away. Enrolling through a virtual design, the prospective study's participants ranged in age from roughly 18 to 95 years and lived across 24 United States geographic areas. To assign participants to cohorts, the prospective study relied on clinical history that participants themselves reported in a screening survey and a study questionnaire. Recovered participants in ImmuneRACE Cohort 3 were defined as having two consecutive negative NP/OP PCR tests, clearance from a healthcare professional, or resolution of symptoms. In the prospective study, whole blood, serum and a nasopharyngeal or oropharyngeal swab were collected from each participant by mobile phlebotomists. Participants in the prospective study had the option to provide additional blood draws and questionnaires over a roughly 2-month period. Blood samples from the prospective study were shipped frozen or at room temperature prior to DNA extraction.

The immunoSEQ Assay, a bias-controlled multiplex PCR, was used to amplify TCRbeta CDR3 regions from genomic DNA. The study's own analysis went as follows. Nucleated cell counts per sample were estimated from amplification of reference gene primers within the assay. To quantify the absolute abundance of each unique TCRbeta CDR3 rearrangement, sequence reads were collapsed and filtered. For each sample, productive Simpson clonality was calculated as the square root of Simpson's diversity index over productive rearrangements. Held by TCRdb, this immuneACCESS table contains in-frame sequences only and omits some clones. Under half of the omission traces to an unresolved V gene where checked; the cause of the rest is unknown. That table supplies the V and J calls and clone size; D and trimming were determined from the DNA. This sample comprises about 160,000 clones, 85% to 90% of them detected only once. The ten most abundant clones make up less than 8% of the sample.

The data stem from a study of blood T cell repertoires in COVID-19 (dated by TCRdb to the early 2020s). A note on the overall study: Collaborator samples came from the United States, Italy and Spain and covered acute and convalescent phases of COVID-19. The dataset comprised deeply sampled blood TCRbeta repertoires from subjects exposed to, actively infected with, or recovered from COVID-19. The samples were drawn from two sources: the first 160 participants of the ongoing ImmuneRACE study, and fewer than 1,500 subjects contributed by 6 global collaborators. The prospective study material was composed of cDNA or gDNA derived from T cells, B-cell-depleted T cells, or PBMCs. The repertoires were released in a freely available public database intended as a resource for research on the immune response to SARS-CoV-2. Where available, HLA class I and class II types were obtained from metadata supplied by the sample provider rather than from assay-based typing. Nearly every sample came with metadata listing a de-identified subject ID, COVID-19 status, age in years and sex.

Study-wide conclusions, independent of this receptor: How much clinical and demographic metadata was included differed by source and by participant, and the metadata was provided uncurated.

Taken from the germline V gene, the CDR1 and CDR2 loops are SGHAT and FQNNGV. Spanning cysteine to phenylalanine, the CDR3 consists of 15 amino acids. Only the CDR3 region is kept as DNA, spanning 45 bases read in frame from base 1. The junction shows trimming of 3 bases on V and 0 bases on J, plus 11 bases between the germline ends. The sample taken for sequencing was PBMCs or T cells enriched from blood (not recorded which). The sequence came from a woman aged 45 to 65 who had recovered from COVID-19. Recombination connected TRBV11-2 to TRBJ1-1; the D gene is perhaps TRBD1, on 6 matching bases. The CDR3 reads CASSLLGGLNTEAFF. The nucleotide sequence is TGTGCCAGCAGCTTGCTTGGGGGCTTGAACACTGAAGCTTTCTTT. This CDR3, with the reference TRBV11-2 and TRBJ1-1 proteins standing in past its ends, gives the full variable domain EAGVAQSPRYKIIEKRQSVAFWCNPISGHATLYWYQQILGQGPKLLIQFQNNGVVDDSQLPKDRFSAERLKGVDSTLKIQPAKLEDSAVYLCASSLLGGLNTEAFFGQGTRLTVV.